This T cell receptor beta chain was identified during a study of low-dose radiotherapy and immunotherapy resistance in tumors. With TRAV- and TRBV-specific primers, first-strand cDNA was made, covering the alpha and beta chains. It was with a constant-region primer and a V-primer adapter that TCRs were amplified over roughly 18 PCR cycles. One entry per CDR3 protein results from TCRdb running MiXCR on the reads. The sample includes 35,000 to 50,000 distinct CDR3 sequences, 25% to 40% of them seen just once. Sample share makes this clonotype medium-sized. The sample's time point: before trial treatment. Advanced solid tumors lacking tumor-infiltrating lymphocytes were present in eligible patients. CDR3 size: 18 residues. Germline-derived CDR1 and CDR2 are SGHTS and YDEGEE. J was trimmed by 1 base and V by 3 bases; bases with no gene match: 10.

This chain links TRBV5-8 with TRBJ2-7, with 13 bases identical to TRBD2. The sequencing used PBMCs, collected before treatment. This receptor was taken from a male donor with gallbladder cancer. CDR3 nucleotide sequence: TGTGCCAGCAGCTCTGGACTAGCGGGAGACTCTTGGTCCTACGAGCAGTACTTC. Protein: CASSSGLAGDSWSYEQYF.